The 7 T cell receptor beta chains below come from one sample, sequenced in a study of Graves' ophthalmopathy and Graves' hyperthyroidism. Beta-chain TCR CDR3 regions were amplified from RNA transcripts. HTBI primers were employed in first-round RT-PCR, then a second-round multiplex PCR followed. MiXCR was run by TCRdb on the multiplex PCR reads, yielding one entry per CDR3 protein. The profile shows 340,000 or so distinct CDR3 sequences, roughly 17% of them singletons. Sequenced sample: peripheral blood. The receptors were gathered from an adult man with Graves' ophthalmopathy.

The sample holds many counts of this clonotype. This chain joins TRBV6-1 and TRBJ2-2; 10 bases line up with TRBD2. The V segment lost 7 bases and the J segment 6 bases; nucleotides outside the gene matches: 5. This CDR3 contains 14 residues. Germline lookup yields CDR1 MNHNS and CDR2 SASEGT. The CDR3 nucleotides read TGTGCCAGCATAACTAGCGGGGCTCCCGGGGAGCTGTTTTTT. Protein product: CASITSGAPGELFF.

This clonotype was seen at least ten times. This chain joins TRBV2 and TRBJ1-2, with D perhaps TRBD1 (6 bases). The CDR3 runs 13 residues. The germline gives CDR1 SNHLY, CDR2 FYNNEI. The V end was cut by 7 bases, the J end by 5 bases, with 14 bases between. The CDR3: CASITGIGYGYTF. The CDR3 DNA reads TGTGCCAGCATTACAGGGATAGGGTATGGCTACACCTTC.

The CDR3 DNA is TGTGCCAGCAGTCTTGGGGGGAGAGGGGCGAATAATTCACCCCTCCACTTT. This gives the protein CASSLGGRGANNSPLHF. The V call is TRBV12-3 or TRBV12-4, the J call TRBJ1-6, with a possible D match to TRBD1 (5 bases). The germline V and J ends were trimmed by 5 bases and 5 bases, with 19 bases remaining between them. The CDR3 loop spans 17 amino acids.

This clonotype has ten or more counts. CDR3 in amino acids: CSASNGLNTEAFF. The DNA for the CDR3 is TGCAGTGCAAGTAACGGATTGAACACTGAAGCTTTCTTT. The rearrangement links TRBV20-1 to TRBJ1-1; D gene ambiguous. The germline V and J ends were trimmed by 6 bases and 0 bases, with 11 bases remaining between them. This CDR3 contains 13 residues. The germline V gene encodes CDR1 DFQATT and CDR2 SNEGSKA (reference sequence).

This clonotype was counted many times. This chain joins TRBV6-5 and TRBJ2-7, with 11 bases that match TRBD2. The CDR3 loop spans 17 amino acids. From germline, CDR1 is MNHEY and CDR2 SVGAGI. V lost 2 bases to trimming and J lost 2 bases; unmatched junction nucleotides: 8. The CDR3 region is CASSYIPSGGKTYEQYF. The DNA for the CDR3 is TGTGCCAGCAGTTACATCCCTAGCGGGGGGAAGACCTACGAGCAGTACTTC.

This clonotype was observed many times. A junction boundary mismatches the germline segment, possibly from a read error. V usage is TRBV6-5 and J usage is TRBJ1-1; 9 bases agree with TRBD1. The CDR3 length is 15 residues. Germline V gene data show CDR1 as MNHEY and CDR2 as SVGAGI. CDR3 nucleotide sequence: TGTGCCAGCGGTTACACCGGACAGGGGCCCACTGAAGCTTTCTTT. Protein sequence: CASGYTGQGPTEAFF.

V is TRBV6-1 and J is TRBJ1-1; D remains unclear. CDR3 length: 12 amino acids. Germline CDR1 is MNHNS and CDR2 is SASEGT. V was pared by 7 bases and J by 4 bases, with 10 bases between. Written as DNA, the CDR3 is TGTGCCAGCACCTCGGGAGTCACTGAAGCTTTCTTT. Encoded protein: CASTSGVTEAFF.